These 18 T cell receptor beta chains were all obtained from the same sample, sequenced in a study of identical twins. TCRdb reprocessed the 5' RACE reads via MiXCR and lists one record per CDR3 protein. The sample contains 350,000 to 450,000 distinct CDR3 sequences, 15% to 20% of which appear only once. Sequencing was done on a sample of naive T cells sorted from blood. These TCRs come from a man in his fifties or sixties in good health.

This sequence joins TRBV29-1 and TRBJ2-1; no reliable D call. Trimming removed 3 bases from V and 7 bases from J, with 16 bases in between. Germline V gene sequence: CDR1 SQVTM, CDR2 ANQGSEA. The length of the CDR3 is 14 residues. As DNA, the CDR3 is TGCAGCGTTGAGGACGGGCGGAGTACGAATGAGCAGTTCTTC. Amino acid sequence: CSVEDGRSTNEQFF.

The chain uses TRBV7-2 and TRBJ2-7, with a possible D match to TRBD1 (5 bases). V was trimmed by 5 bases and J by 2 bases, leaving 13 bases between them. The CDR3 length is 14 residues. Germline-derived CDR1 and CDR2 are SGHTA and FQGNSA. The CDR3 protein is CASSPGHQTYEQYF. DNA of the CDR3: TGTGCCAGCAGCCCCGGACACCAGACCTACGAGCAGTACTTC.

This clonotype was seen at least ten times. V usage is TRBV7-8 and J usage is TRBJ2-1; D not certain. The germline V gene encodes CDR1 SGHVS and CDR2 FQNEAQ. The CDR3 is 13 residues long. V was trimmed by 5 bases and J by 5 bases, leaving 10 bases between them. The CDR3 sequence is CASSPTQDNEQFF. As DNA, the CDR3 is TGTGCCAGCAGCCCGACTCAGGACAATGAGCAGTTCTTC. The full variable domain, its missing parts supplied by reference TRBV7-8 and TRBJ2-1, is GAGVSQSPRYKVAKRGQDVALRCDPISGHVSLFWYQQALGQGPEFLTYFQNEAQLDKSGLPSDRFFAERPEGSVSTLKIQRTQQEDSAVYLCASSPTQDNEQFFGPGTRLTVL.

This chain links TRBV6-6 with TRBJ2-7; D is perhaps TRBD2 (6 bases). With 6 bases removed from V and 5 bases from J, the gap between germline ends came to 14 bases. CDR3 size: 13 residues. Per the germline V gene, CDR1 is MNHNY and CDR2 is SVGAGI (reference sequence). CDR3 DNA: TGTGCCAGCAGCATTCATTGGAGGGACGAGCAGTACTTC. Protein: CASSIHWRDEQYF.

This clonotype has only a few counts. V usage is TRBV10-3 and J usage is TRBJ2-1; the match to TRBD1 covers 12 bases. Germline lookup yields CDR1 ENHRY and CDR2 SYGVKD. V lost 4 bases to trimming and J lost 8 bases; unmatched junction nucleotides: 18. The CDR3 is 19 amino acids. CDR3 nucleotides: TGTGCCATCAGTGGACCGGGACAGGGGGCCGCCCGGGCTACGGATGAGCAGTTCTTC. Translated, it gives CAISGPGQGAARATDEQFF.

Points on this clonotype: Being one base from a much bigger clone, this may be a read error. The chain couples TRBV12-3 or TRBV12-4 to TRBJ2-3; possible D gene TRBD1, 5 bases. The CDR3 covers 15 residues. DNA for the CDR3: TGTGCCAGCAGTTTCGCAGGTAGTAGCACAGGTACGCAGTATTTT. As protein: CASSFAGSSTGTQYF.

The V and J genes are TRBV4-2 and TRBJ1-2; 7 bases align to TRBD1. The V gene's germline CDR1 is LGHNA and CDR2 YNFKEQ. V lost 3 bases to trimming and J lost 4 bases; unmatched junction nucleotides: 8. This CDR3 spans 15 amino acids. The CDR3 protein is CASSHSKGDSYGYTF. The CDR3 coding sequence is TGTGCCAGCAGCCATTCCAAAGGGGACAGCTATGGCTACACCTTC.

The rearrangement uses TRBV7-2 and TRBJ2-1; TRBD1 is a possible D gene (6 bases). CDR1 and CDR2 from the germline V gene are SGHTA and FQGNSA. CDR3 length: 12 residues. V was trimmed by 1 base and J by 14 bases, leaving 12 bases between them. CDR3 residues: CASSLDNGTKFF. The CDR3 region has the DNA TGTGCCAGCAGCTTAGACAACGGGACAAAGTTCTTC. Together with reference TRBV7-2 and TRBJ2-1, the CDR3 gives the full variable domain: GAGVSQSPSNKVTEKGKDVELRCDPISGHTALYWYRQSLGQGLEFLIYFQGNSAPDKSGLPSDRFSAERTGGSVSTLTIQRTQQEDSAVYLCASSLDNGTKFFGPGTRLTVL.

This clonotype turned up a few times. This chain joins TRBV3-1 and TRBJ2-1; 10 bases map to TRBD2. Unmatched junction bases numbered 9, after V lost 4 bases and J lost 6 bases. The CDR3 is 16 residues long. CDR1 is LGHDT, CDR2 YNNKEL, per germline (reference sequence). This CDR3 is CASSPPSGRAANEQFF. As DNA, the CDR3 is TGTGCCAGCAGCCCTCCAAGCGGGAGGGCCGCCAATGAGCAGTTCTTC.

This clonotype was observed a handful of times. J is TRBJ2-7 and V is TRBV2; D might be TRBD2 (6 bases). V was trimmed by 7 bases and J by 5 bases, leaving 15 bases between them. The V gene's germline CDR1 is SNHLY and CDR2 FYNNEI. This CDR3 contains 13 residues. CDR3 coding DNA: TGTGCCAGCATCCCGCGGGGTAACGACGAGCAGTACTTC. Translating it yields CASIPRGNDEQYF.

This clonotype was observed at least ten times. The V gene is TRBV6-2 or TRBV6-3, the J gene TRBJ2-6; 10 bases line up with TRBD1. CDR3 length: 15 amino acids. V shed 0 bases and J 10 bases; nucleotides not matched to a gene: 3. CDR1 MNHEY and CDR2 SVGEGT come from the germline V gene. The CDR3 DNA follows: TGTGCCAGCAGTTACTCTTTGGGACAGGGGAACGTCCTGACTTTC. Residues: CASSYSLGQGNVLTF.

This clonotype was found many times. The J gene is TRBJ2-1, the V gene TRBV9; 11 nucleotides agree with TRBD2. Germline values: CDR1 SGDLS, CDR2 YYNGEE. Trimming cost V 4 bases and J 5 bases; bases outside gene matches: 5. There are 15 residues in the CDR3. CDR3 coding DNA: TGTGCCAGCAGCCCCCGACTAGCGGGACACAATGAGCAGTTCTTC. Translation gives CASSPRLAGHNEQFF.

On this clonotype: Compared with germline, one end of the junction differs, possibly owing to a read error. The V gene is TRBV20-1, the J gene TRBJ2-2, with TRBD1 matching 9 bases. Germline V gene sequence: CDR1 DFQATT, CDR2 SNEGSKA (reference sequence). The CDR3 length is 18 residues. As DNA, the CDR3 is TGCAGAGCTAGAGGACCGGGACAGGGTCGTCTCCCGGGCGGGGAGCTGTTTTTT. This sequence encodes CRARGPGQGRLPGGELFF.

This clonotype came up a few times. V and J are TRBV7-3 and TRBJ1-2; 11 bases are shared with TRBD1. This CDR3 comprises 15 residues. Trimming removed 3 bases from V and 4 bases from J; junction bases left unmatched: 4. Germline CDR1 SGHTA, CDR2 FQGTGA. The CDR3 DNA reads TGTGCCAGCAGCTTTGACGGGACAGGGGGCTATGGCTACACCTTC. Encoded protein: CASSFDGTGGYGYTF. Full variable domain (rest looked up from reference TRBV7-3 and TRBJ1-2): GAGVSQTPSNKVTEKGKYVELRCDPISGHTALYWYRQSLGQGPEFLIYFQGTGAADDSGLPNDRFFAVRPEGSVSTLKIQRTERGDSAVYLCASSFDGTGGYGYTFGSGTRLTVV.

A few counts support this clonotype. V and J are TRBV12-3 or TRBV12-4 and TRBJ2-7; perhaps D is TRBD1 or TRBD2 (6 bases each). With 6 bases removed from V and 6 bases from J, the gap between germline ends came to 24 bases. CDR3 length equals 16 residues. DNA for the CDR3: TGTGCCAGCAGGCCATCTAGTGGGGGGCCTGCCGGCGAGCAGTACTTC. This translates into CASRPSSGGPAGEQYF.

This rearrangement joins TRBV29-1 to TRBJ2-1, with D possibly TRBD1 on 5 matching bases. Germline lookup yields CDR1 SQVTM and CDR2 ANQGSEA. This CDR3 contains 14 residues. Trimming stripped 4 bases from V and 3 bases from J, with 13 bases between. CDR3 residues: CSVVSGYFYNEQFF. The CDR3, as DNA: TGCAGCGTTGTGTCAGGGTACTTCTACAATGAGCAGTTCTTC.

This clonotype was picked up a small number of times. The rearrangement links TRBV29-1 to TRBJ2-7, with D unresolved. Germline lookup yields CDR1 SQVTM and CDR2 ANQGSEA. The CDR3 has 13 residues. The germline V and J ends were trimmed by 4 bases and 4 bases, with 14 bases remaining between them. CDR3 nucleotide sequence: TGCAGCGTTGGTGGCTATTCGGCTTACGAGCAGTACTTC. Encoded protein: CSVGGYSAYEQYF.

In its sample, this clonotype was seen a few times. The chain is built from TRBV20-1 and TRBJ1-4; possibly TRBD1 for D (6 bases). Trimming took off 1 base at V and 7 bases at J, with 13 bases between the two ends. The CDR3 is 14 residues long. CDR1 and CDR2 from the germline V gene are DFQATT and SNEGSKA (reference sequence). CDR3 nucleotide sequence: TGCAGTGCTAGAGCGGTGGACAGAGGTGAAAAACTGTTTTTT. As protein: CSARAVDRGEKLFF.